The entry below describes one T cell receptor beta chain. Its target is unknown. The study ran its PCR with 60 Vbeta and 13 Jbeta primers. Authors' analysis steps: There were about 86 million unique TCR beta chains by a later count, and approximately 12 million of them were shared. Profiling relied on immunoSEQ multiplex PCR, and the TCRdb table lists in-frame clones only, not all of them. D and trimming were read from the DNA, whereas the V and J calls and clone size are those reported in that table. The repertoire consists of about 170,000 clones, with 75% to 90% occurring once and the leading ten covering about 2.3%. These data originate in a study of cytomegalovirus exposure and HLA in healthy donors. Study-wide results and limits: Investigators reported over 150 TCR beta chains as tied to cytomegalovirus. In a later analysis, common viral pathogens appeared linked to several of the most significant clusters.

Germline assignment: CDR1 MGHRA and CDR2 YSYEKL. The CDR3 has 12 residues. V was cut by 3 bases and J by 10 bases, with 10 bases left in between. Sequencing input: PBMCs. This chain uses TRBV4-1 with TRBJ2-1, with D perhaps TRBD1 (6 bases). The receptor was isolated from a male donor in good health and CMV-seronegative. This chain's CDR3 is CASSHLTGEQFF. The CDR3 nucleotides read TGCGCCAGCAGCCACCTAACAGGGGAGCAGTTCTTC.